The sequence of this T cell receptor beta chain was determined in a study of molecular identifiers for immune sequencing clone quantification. The wider study: In replicates, the authors split RNA from around 20,000 or 100,000 naive CD8 cells five ways and sequenced four. Study outcomes and limitations: Reports indicate spiked Jurkat TCR RNA from one cell could be found among about 1.1 million naive cells.

This clonotype was observed a handful of times. The target antigen is unknown. A much larger clone sits a single nucleotide away, making a read error possible. TCRdb independently ran MiXCR on the PCR reads; one entry per CDR3 protein. The sample contains 40,000 to 45,000 distinct CDR3 sequences, under 25% of which appear only once. V lost 8 bases and J 1 base, leaving 14 bases between the germline ends. The germline V gene encodes CDR1 MGHRA and CDR2 YSYEKL. The CDR3 is 14 residues long. Every naive CD8 library was made from between roughly 18,000 and 1,000,000 sorted cells with 10%, 30% or 50% RNA. Researchers sorted naive CD8 T cells as cells that were CD8+CD4-CCR7+CD45RA+.

The V gene is TRBV4-1, the J gene TRBJ1-1; D is unclear. The sequenced material came from naive CD8+ T cells from blood, with Jurkat cell RNA spiked in. Subset denoted: FACS-sorted CD8+CD4-CCR7+CD45RA+ naive T cells. The TCR comes from a human donor in good health. Some libraries in this study had Jurkat cell RNA spiked in. The CDR3 DNA follows: TGCGCCAGCGGCTTTAATACAGAGAACACTGAAGCTTTCTTT. This codes for CASGFNTENTEAFF.